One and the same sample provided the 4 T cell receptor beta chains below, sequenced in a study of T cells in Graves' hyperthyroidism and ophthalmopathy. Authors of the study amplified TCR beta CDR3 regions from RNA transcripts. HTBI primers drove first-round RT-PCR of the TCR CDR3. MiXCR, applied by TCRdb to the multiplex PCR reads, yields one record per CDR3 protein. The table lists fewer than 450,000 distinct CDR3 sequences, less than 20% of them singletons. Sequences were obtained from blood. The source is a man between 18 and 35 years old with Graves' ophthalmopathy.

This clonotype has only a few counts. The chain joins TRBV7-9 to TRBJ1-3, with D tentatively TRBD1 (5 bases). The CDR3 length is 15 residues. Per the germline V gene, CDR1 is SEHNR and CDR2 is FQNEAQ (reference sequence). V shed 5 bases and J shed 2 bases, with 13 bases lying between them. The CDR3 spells CASSQGDVAGNTIYF. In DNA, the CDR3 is TGTGCCAGCAGCCAAGGGGATGTGGCTGGAAACACCATATATTTT. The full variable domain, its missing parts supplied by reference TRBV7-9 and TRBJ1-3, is DTGVSQNPRHKITKRGQNVTFRCDPISEHNRLYWYRQTLGQGPEFLTYFQNEAQLEKSRLLSDRFSAERPKGSFSTLEIQRTEQGDSAMYLCASSQGDVAGNTIYFGEGSWLTVV.

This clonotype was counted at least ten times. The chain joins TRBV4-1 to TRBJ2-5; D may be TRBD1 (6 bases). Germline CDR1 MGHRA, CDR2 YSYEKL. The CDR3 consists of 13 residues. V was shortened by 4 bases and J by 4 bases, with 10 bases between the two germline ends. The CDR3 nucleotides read TGCGCCAGCAGCCCACAGGGATCAGAGACCCAGTACTTC. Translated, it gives CASSPQGSETQYF.

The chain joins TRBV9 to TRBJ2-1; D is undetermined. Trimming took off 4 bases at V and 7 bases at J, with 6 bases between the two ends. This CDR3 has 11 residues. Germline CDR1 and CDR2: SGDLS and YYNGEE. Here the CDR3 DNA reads TGTGCCAGCAGCACCCCGAATGAGCAGTTCTTC. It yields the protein CASSTPNEQFF.

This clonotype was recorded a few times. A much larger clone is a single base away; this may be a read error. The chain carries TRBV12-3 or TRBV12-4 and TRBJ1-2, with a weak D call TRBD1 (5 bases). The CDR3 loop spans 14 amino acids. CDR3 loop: CAGSFVGTGGGYTF. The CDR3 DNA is TGTGCCGGCAGTTTTGTAGGGACCGGGGGAGGCTACACCTTC.